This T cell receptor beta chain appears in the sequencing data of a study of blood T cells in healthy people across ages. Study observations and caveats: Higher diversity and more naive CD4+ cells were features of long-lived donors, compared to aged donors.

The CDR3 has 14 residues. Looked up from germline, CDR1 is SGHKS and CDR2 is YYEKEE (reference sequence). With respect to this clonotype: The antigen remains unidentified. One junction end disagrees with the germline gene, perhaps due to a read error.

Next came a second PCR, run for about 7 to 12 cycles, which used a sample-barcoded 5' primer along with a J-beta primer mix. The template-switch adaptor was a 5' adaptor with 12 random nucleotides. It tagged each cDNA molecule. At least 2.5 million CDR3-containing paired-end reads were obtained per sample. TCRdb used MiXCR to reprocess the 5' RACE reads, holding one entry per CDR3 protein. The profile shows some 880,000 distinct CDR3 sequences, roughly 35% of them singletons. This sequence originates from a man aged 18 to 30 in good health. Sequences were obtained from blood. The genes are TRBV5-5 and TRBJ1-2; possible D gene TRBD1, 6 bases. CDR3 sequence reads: CAGSRWTADYGYTF. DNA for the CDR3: TGTGCCGGCAGCCGCTGGACAGCAGACTATGGCTACACCTTC.